This T cell receptor (beta chain) was recorded in a study of T cell changes during pregnancy in multiple sclerosis. The V end was cut by 2 bases, the J end by 0 bases, with 7 bases between. CDR1 is MNHEY and CDR2 is SVGAGI in the germline V gene. CDR3 size: 14 residues. Here immunoSEQ multiplex PCR was the method, and the copy in TCRdb shows in-frame clones only, minus some. The sample has roughly 64,000 clones; around 96% are singletons. The chain combines TRBV6-5 with TRBJ1-1, with D hard to call. The TCR sequence derives from a female donor with multiple sclerosis, enrolled in a pregnancy study. The material sequenced was CD8+ T cells from peripheral blood mononuclear cells, taken after pregnancy. The CDR3, as DNA: TGTGCCAGCAGTTACCGTCAGATGAACACTGAAGCTTTCTTT. This codes for CASSYRQMNTEAFF.